Each of the 17 T cell receptor beta chains below was sequenced from the same sample in a study of beta chain features in type 1 diabetes. Of the isolated RNA, all was reverse transcribed, and so the sequenced material was expressed TCRB transcripts. Profiling relied on immunoSEQ multiplex PCR, and the TCRdb table lists in-frame clones only, not all of them. The sample carries around 300,000 clones, 8% recorded once. Material for sequencing was central memory CD4+ T cells from blood. All receptors derive from a woman aged 18-35 years in good health.

This clone has just a few counts. J is TRBJ1-6 and V is TRBV6-5, with 7 bases fitting TRBD1. The CDR3 loop spans 14 amino acids. After removal of 6 bases from V and 10 bases from J, the junction contained 9 bases not matched to a gene. In germline, CDR1 is MNHEY, CDR2 SVGAGI. The CDR3 region has the DNA TGTGCCAGCAGCCGACAGGGCGGGCCATCACCCCTCCACTTT. Translating it yields CASSRQGGPSPLHF.

This clone was picked up a small number of times. The genes are TRBV27 and TRBJ2-3; D is possibly TRBD1 (5 bases). CDR1 MNHEY and CDR2 SMNVEV come from the germline V gene (reference sequence). CDR3 length: 18 residues. Trimming shortened V by 3 bases and J by 0 bases, and 19 bases separated the two germline ends. This CDR3 reads CASSFRQPTLSSTDTQYF. The CDR3 DNA reads as TGTGCCAGCAGTTTCCGACAGCCTACTCTTAGTAGCACAGATACGCAGTATTTT.

Ten or more counts support this clone. This sequence joins TRBV11-1 and TRBJ2-1, with TRBD2 identical over 10 bases. This CDR3 contains 15 residues. CDR1 is SGHAT, CDR2 FQDESV, per germline (reference sequence). Unmatched junction bases numbered 2, after V lost 3 bases and J lost 3 bases. CDR3: CASSFTSGNYNEQFF. The CDR3 coding sequence is TGTGCCAGCAGCTTTACTAGCGGGAACTACAATGAGCAGTTCTTC.

This clone was counted a few times. The rearrangement links TRBV2 to TRBJ2-3, with D uncertain. Germline V gene data show CDR1 as SNHLY and CDR2 as FYNNEI. The CDR3 covers 12 residues. Trimming took off 3 bases at V and 3 bases at J, with 4 bases between the two ends. The CDR3: CASSETTDTQYF. The CDR3 region has the DNA TGTGCCAGCAGTGAGACTACAGATACGCAGTATTTT.

This sequence joins TRBV2 and TRBJ2-2; 9 positions match TRBD1. With V trimmed by 6 bases and J by 7 bases, 6 bases remained unmatched. This CDR3 is 14 amino acids long. Germline loops: CDR1 SNHLY, CDR2 FYNNEI. As DNA, the CDR3 is TGTGCCAGCAGACGGACAGGGGCGGGCGGGGAGCTGTTTTTT. Protein product: CASRRTGAGGELFF.

The chain joins TRBV5-4 to TRBJ2-7, with 7 nucleotides matching TRBD1. The junction had 9 bases not matched to a gene; V was cut back by 4 bases and J by 5 bases. This CDR3 region has 14 residues. Looked up from germline, CDR1 is SGHNT and CDR2 is YYREEE (reference sequence). Here the CDR3 reads CASSRTGRGDEQYF. CDR3 bases: TGTGCCAGCAGCCGGACAGGCAGAGGGGACGAGCAGTACTTC.

Notes on this clone: Different DNA sequences within this sample yield the same CDR3. The rearrangement links TRBV7-3 to TRBJ2-3; D tentatively fits TRBD1 or TRBD2 (6 bases each). Trimming removed 0 bases at V and 4 bases at J, with 8 bases between. CDR3 length equals 14 residues. Germline lookup yields CDR1 SGHTA and CDR2 FQGTGA. The CDR3 DNA reads as TGTGCCAGCAGCTTAACCGGGGGCCCAGATACGCAGTATTTT. Amino acids: CASSLTGGPDTQYF.

There are many counts of this clone. The CDR3 sequence is CASSPSTSGNTEQFF. CDR3 DNA sequence: TGTGCCAGCTCACCTTCGACTAGCGGGAACACTGAGCAGTTCTTC. The chain uses TRBV18 and TRBJ2-1; 11 nucleotides align to TRBD2. The ends lost 3 bases at V and 9 bases at J; junction bases unmatched: 7. Germline CDR1 reads KGHSH; CDR2 reads LQKENI. This CDR3 region has 15 residues.

V is TRBV4-3 and J is TRBJ1-2; 7 nucleotides match TRBD1. The CDR3 covers 13 residues. Per the germline V gene, CDR1 is LGHNA and CDR2 is YSLEER. V lost 2 bases, J lost 6 bases, and 3 bases stayed unmatched. CDR3 in amino acids: CASSQLTGDGYTF. CDR3 coding DNA: TGCGCCAGCAGCCAATTAACAGGGGATGGCTACACCTTC.

This clone was found once. The gene calls are TRBV30 and TRBJ1-2; tentatively, D is TRBD1 (5 bases). The length of the CDR3 is 14 residues. Germline values: CDR1 GTSNPN, CDR2 SVGIG (reference sequence). Trimming left V 3 bases short and J 7 bases short, with 18 bases between. Here the CDR3 reads CAWRIVRGTVGYTF. The CDR3 region has the DNA TGTGCCTGGAGGATAGTCCGGGGGACGGTTGGCTACACCTTC.

The chain uses TRBV5-4 and TRBJ1-6, with 8 bases aligning to TRBD1. Germline CDR1 reads SGHNT; CDR2 reads YYREEE (reference sequence). J lost 10 bases, V lost 4 bases, and 7 bases had no gene match. CDR3 size: 14 residues. This chain's CDR3 is CASSLGQGDSPLHF. CDR3 in DNA: TGTGCCAGCAGCCTCGGACAGGGTGACTCACCCCTCCACTTT.

The chain joins TRBV19 to TRBJ2-2; perhaps TRBD1 as D (5 bases). CDR3 length equals 14 residues. With 5 bases removed from V and 0 bases from J, the gap between germline ends came to 7 bases. The V gene's germline CDR1 is LNHDA and CDR2 SQIVND (reference sequence). CDR3 nucleotide sequence: TGTGCCAGTAGTTACAGGTCGAACACCGGGGAGCTGTTTTTT. Translating it yields CASSYRSNTGELFF.

This clone was seen a few times. The chain employs TRBV30 and TRBJ1-2; 10 bases align to TRBD1. The junction had 3 bases not matched to a gene; V was cut back by 4 bases and J by 4 bases. Germline V gives CDR1 GTSNPN, CDR2 SVGIG (reference sequence). This CDR3 comprises 13 residues. Here the CDR3 DNA reads TGTGCCTGGACCTGGGACAGGGGCTATGGCTACACCTTC. As protein: CAWTWDRGYGYTF.

This clone appeared many times. The V and J genes are TRBV2 and TRBJ2-7; a possible D gene is TRBD1 (6 bases). Looked up from germline, CDR1 is SNHLY and CDR2 is FYNNEI. Trimming shortened V by 6 bases and J by 6 bases, and 15 bases separated the two germline ends. There are 13 residues in the CDR3. CDR3 sequence: CASSFITGREQYV. The CDR3 bases are TGTGCCAGCAGCTTCATAACAGGGCGCGAGCAGTACGTC.

The table lists this clone with a few counts. The chain couples TRBV11-2 to TRBJ2-1; TRBD2 matches at 13 bases. V trimming: 5 bases; J trimming: 6 bases; junction bases outside the gene matches: 4. The CDR3 totals 15 residues. CDR1 is SGHAT, CDR2 FQNNGV, per germline. DNA for the CDR3: TGTGCCAGCAGCCCCACTAGCGGGAGGGGCAATGAGCAGTTCTTC. This codes for CASSPTSGRGNEQFF.

This clone was picked up a small number of times. This chain uses TRBV2 with TRBJ1-2, with D maybe TRBD1 (6 bases). This CDR3 has 16 amino acids. Per the germline V gene, CDR1 is SNHLY and CDR2 is FYNNEI. Trimming took 5 bases from V and 1 from J, leaving 17 bases between them. CDR3 nucleotides: TGTGCCAGCAGTTACAGTCGACAGGTTGATAACTATGGCTACACCTTC. Protein sequence: CASSYSRQVDNYGYTF.

There are a few counts of this clone. The same CDR3 also results from other DNA sequences found in this sample. This chain joins TRBV7-2 and TRBJ2-6, with D possibly TRBD2 on 6 matching bases. The length of the CDR3 is 15 residues. Trimming took 5 bases from V and 1 from J, leaving 9 bases between them. Germline V gene sequence: CDR1 SGHTA, CDR2 FQGNSA. The CDR3 DNA reads TGTGCCAGCAGCCTCGCGGGGTCTGGGGCCAACGTCCTGACTTTC. Its protein is CASSLAGSGANVLTF. The full variable domain, its missing parts supplied by reference TRBV7-2 and TRBJ2-6, is GAGVSQSPSNKVTEKGKDVELRCDPISGHTALYWYRQSLGQGLEFLIYFQGNSAPDKSGLPSDRFSAERTGGSVSTLTIQRTQQEDSAVYLCASSLAGSGANVLTFGAGSRLTVL.